The 30 T cell receptor beta chains presented below share a single source sample, sequenced in a study of blood T cell repertoires in COVID-19. Method: immunoSEQ multiplex PCR; TCRdb's copy keeps in-frame clones and lacks some. The sample includes about 300,000 clones, approximately 82% of them seen just once. Sequenced sample: peripheral blood. The origin of the receptors is a woman between 50 and 59 years old with acute or convalescent COVID-19.

This clone was counted a few times. The V call is TRBV4-2, the J call TRBJ1-6; D gene ambiguous. V was cut by 3 bases and J by 9 bases, with 18 bases left in between. CDR1 and CDR2 from the germline V gene are LGHNA and YNFKEQ. This CDR3 contains 16 residues. The CDR3 sequence: CASSQETGFAGSPLHF. The DNA of the CDR3 is TGTGCCAGCAGCCAGGAGACGGGGTTCGCGGGTTCACCCCTCCACTTT.

The rearrangement uses TRBV7-3 and TRBJ2-1; TRBD1 matches 10 bases. This CDR3 region has 15 residues. V dropped 5 bases and J dropped 3; count of bases not matched to a gene: 4. The germline V gene encodes CDR1 SGHTA and CDR2 FQGTGA. CDR3 sequence: CASSRTGGNYNEQFF. In DNA, the CDR3 is TGTGCCAGCAGCCGGACAGGGGGAAACTACAATGAGCAGTTCTTC. The whole variable domain, remainder taken from reference TRBV7-3 and TRBJ2-1, is GAGVSQTPSNKVTEKGKYVELRCDPISGHTALYWYRQSLGQGPEFLIYFQGTGAADDSGLPNDRFFAVRPEGSVSTLKIQRTERGDSAVYLCASSRTGGNYNEQFFGPGTRLTVL.

This clone occurred once. V usage is TRBV27 and J usage is TRBJ2-3; 7 bases are shared with TRBD1. With 2 bases clipped from V and 5 bases from J, the junction kept 4 bases outside the gene matches. The CDR3 covers 14 residues. In germline, CDR1 is MNHEY, CDR2 SMNVEV (reference sequence). The CDR3 reads CASSLDRVEDTQYF. The CDR3, as DNA: TGTGCCAGCAGTTTAGACAGGGTAGAAGATACGCAGTATTTT.

V usage is TRBV29-1 and J usage is TRBJ2-7, with a tentative D call TRBD1 (6 bases). The CDR3 runs to 12 residues. From germline, CDR1 is SQVTM and CDR2 ANQGSEA. The V end was cut by 0 bases, the J end by 4 bases, with 7 bases between. This CDR3 reads CSVEERGYEQYF. CDR3 nucleotides: TGCAGCGTTGAAGAGAGGGGGTACGAGCAGTACTTC.

The DNA of the CDR3 is TGTGCCAGCAGTGAAGAACTCTTTCCACACACCGGGGAGCTGTTTTTT. This translates into CASSEELFPHTGELFF. J is TRBJ2-2 and V is TRBV6-1, with D hard to call. The CDR3 is 16 amino acids. Deletions cut 1 base from V and 3 bases from J, with 12 bases between. Germline CDR1 reads MNHNS; CDR2 reads SASEGT.

V usage is TRBV11-2 and J usage is TRBJ2-7, with 9 nucleotides matching TRBD2. This CDR3 has 15 amino acids. Germline CDR1 reads SGHAT; CDR2 reads FQNNGV. V was clipped by 5 bases and J by 4 bases; unmatched bases: 9. CDR3 DNA: TGTGCCAGCAGCCCTCGAGGTAGCGGGAGTTACGAGCAGTACTTC. As protein: CASSPRGSGSYEQYF.

The chain joins TRBV29-1 to TRBJ2-7; 8 bases line up with TRBD2. The V gene's germline CDR1 is SQVTM and CDR2 ANQGSEA. The CDR3 has 16 residues. J was trimmed by 3 bases and V by 6 bases; bases with no gene match: 16. The CDR3 DNA reads TGCAGCGTGCGAACGGGGGATAGCGGGGCTGGCTACGAGCAGTACGTC. It codes for CSVRTGDSGAGYEQYV.

V usage is TRBV27 and J usage is TRBJ1-4; 7 nucleotides match TRBD1. The CDR3 is made up of 12 amino acids. V gave up 8 bases and J gave up 6 bases; unmatched junction bases: 3. The germline gives CDR1 MNHEY, CDR2 SMNVEV (reference sequence). The CDR3 loop is CASRDRHEKLFF. The CDR3 nucleotides are TGTGCCAGCCGGGACAGACATGAAAAACTGTTTTTT. Drawing the rest from reference TRBV27 and TRBJ1-4, the complete variable domain is EAQVTQNPRYLITVTGKKLTVTCSQNMNHEYMSWYRQDPGLGLRQIYYSMNVEVTDKGDVPEGYKVSRKEKRNFPLILESPSPNQTSLYFCASRDRHEKLFFGSGTQLSVL.

The rearrangement uses TRBV27 and TRBJ1-1; D is undetermined. The CDR3 has 13 amino acids. V lost 1 base to trimming and J lost 1 base, with 4 bases between them. CDR1 and CDR2 (germline): MNHEY, SMNVEV (reference sequence). The CDR3 here is CASSLYGNTEAFF. In DNA, the CDR3 is TGTGCCAGCAGTTTATACGGGAACACTGAAGCTTTCTTT.

This clone showed up many times. The chain has TRBV6-2 or TRBV6-3 and TRBJ1-5; TRBD1 agrees at 10 bases. The CDR3 extends over 15 amino acids. V gave up 4 bases and J gave up 2 bases; unmatched junction bases: 2. Germline V gene sequence: CDR1 MNHEY, CDR2 SVGEGT. The CDR3 DNA follows: TGTGCCAGCAGTTCTGGACAGGGGGGCAATCAGCCCCAGCATTTT. It translates to CASSSGQGGNQPQHF.

The rearrangement uses TRBV10-2 and TRBJ1-5, with 8 bases aligning to TRBD1. Losses at the gene ends were 2 bases for V and 7 bases for J; bases not matched to a gene: 7. Per the germline V gene, CDR1 is WSHSY and CDR2 is SAAADI. The CDR3 sequence is 15 residues long. CDR3 loop: CASSELSGGGQPQHF. The CDR3 DNA reads TGCGCCAGCAGTGAGCTATCAGGGGGCGGCCAGCCCCAGCATTTT.

This chain connects TRBV9 to TRBJ2-7, with 11 bases lining up with TRBD2. The ends lost 2 bases at V and 5 bases at J; junction bases unmatched: 3. Germline CDR1 and CDR2: SGDLS and YYNGEE. The CDR3 contains 14 residues. The CDR3 loop is CASSVSGRADEQYF. The CDR3, as DNA: TGTGCCAGCAGCGTTAGCGGGAGGGCCGACGAGCAGTACTTC.

The rearrangement uses TRBV30 and TRBJ2-5; TRBD1 aligns across 7 bases. The germline CDR1 and CDR2 sequences are GTSNPN and SVGIG (reference sequence). V lost 1 base to trimming and J lost 6 bases; unmatched junction nucleotides: 2. The CDR3 is 12 residues long. The CDR3 nucleotides are TGTGCCTGGAGTGGACAGGGAAAGACCCAGTACTTC. It translates to CAWSGQGKTQYF.

This clone was detected a few times. The chain links TRBV4-1 to TRBJ1-4; D not resolved. The CDR3 is made up of 15 amino acids. Germline-derived CDR1 and CDR2 are MGHRA and YSYEKL. The V and J ends lost 1 base and 7 bases respectively, with 13 bases between them. DNA of the CDR3: TGCGCCAGCAGCCAAGCCCCCCGTCTCCTTGAAAAACTGTTTTTT. Translation gives CASSQAPRLLEKLFF.

The gene calls are TRBV25-1 and TRBJ2-1; tentative D call: TRBD1 (5 bases). The CDR3 sequence is 14 residues long. Germline V CDR1 and CDR2: MGHDK, SYGVNS. Trimming shortened V by 0 bases and J by 5 bases, and 8 bases separated the two germline ends. The CDR3 bases are TGTGCCAGCAGTGAATATCAGGGCCACAATGAGCAGTTCTTC. The encoded protein is CASSEYQGHNEQFF.

CDR3 DNA: TGTGCCAGCCATCCCGTTTGGGGACTTAACTATGGCTACACCTTC. This sequence encodes CASHPVWGLNYGYTF. The rearrangement joins TRBV21-1 to TRBJ1-2. TRBV21-1 is designated a pseudogene. The CDR3 has 15 amino acids.

The chain combines TRBV7-9 with TRBJ1-5; 11 bases line up with TRBD1. The V and J ends lost 5 bases and 7 bases, in that order; junction bases with no gene match: 10. Germline loops: CDR1 SEHNR, CDR2 FQNEAQ (reference sequence). The CDR3 spans 16 residues. The CDR3 is CASSPRGQGADQPQHF. DNA of the CDR3: TGTGCCAGCAGCCCCCGTGGACAGGGGGCTGACCAGCCCCAGCATTTT.

The rearrangement joins TRBV5-6 to TRBJ1-2, with 9 bases fitting TRBD1. The CDR3 has 15 residues. The trim removed 4 bases at V and 4 bases at J, leaving 8 bases unmatched. Looked up from germline, CDR1 is SGHDT and CDR2 is YYEEEE. CDR3 in amino acids: CASSLDRGLTYGYTF. The CDR3 coding sequence is TGTGCCAGCAGCCTGGACAGGGGCCTTACCTATGGCTACACCTTC.

J is TRBJ1-4 and V is TRBV15; no reliable D call. Germline CDR1 LNHNV, CDR2 YYDKDF (reference sequence). The CDR3 totals 20 residues. V was trimmed by 1 base and J by 0 bases, leaving 21 bases between them. The DNA for the CDR3 is TGTGCCACCAGCAGAGCCGGTTTGCGGGTACCCCCCGCAACTAATGAAAAACTGTTTTTT. Protein: CATSRAGLRVPPATNEKLFF.

This rearrangement joins TRBV5-6 to TRBJ2-1; 9 positions match TRBD1. The germline gives CDR1 SGHDT, CDR2 YYEEEE. Trimming removed 0 bases from V and 1 base from J; junction bases left unmatched: 5. The CDR3 has 17 amino acids. The CDR3 bases are TGTGCCAGCAGCTTGGACAGGGGGCAATGGTCCTACAATGAGCAGTTCTTC. Translation: CASSLDRGQWSYNEQFF.

This clone appeared a few times. The chain combines TRBV5-6 with TRBJ2-3; possible D gene TRBD1, 5 bases. The germline V and J ends were trimmed by 0 bases and 5 bases, with 16 bases remaining between them. The germline gives CDR1 SGHDT, CDR2 YYEEEE. The CDR3 loop spans 16 amino acids. Here the CDR3 DNA reads TGTGCCAGCAGCTTGGCCTCGGCAGGGCTTGGAGATACGCAGTATTTT. This translates into CASSLASAGLGDTQYF. Full variable domain (rest looked up from reference TRBV5-6 and TRBJ2-3): DAGVTQSPTHLIKTRGQQVTLRCSPKSGHDTVSWYQQALGQGPQFIFQYYEEEERQRGNFPDRFSGHQFPNYSSELNVNALLLGDSALYLCASSLASAGLGDTQYFGPGTRLTVL.

The rearrangement uses TRBV28 and TRBJ1-1; a weak D match, TRBD1 (6 bases). Trimming shortened V by 5 bases and J by 9 bases, and 16 bases separated the two germline ends. Germline CDR1 MDHEN, CDR2 SYDVKM. This CDR3 has 13 residues. CDR3 DNA: TGTGCCAGCAGTCCCGGGACAAATCAACAAGCTTTCTTT. Translating it yields CASSPGTNQQAFF.

The chain recombines TRBV7-2 with TRBJ2-2, with D possibly being TRBD1 (5 bases). CDR3 size: 14 residues. V lost 8 bases to trimming and J lost 1 base, with 11 bases between them. The germline V gene has CDR1 SGHTA and CDR2 FQGNSA. CDR3 bases: TGTGCCAGCGGACAACTACTGAACACCGGGGAGCTGTTTTTT. It yields the protein CASGQLLNTGELFF. The full variable domain, its missing parts supplied by reference TRBV7-2 and TRBJ2-2, is GAGVSQSPSNKVTEKGKDVELRCDPISGHTALYWYRQSLGQGLEFLIYFQGNSAPDKSGLPSDRFSAERTGGSVSTLTIQRTQQEDSAVYLCASGQLLNTGELFFGEGSRLTVL.

The chain couples TRBV6-5 to TRBJ1-2; TRBD1 might be the D (6 bases). The CDR3 has 14 amino acids. Trimming pared 6 bases from V and 1 base from J, leaving 12 bases between. CDR1 and CDR2 (germline): MNHEY, SVGAGI. CDR3: CASRGAHHNYGYTF. CDR3 in DNA: TGTGCCAGCAGGGGGGCGCATCATAACTATGGCTACACCTTC.

J is TRBJ1-1 and V is TRBV9; no reliable D call. Germline V gives CDR1 SGDLS, CDR2 YYNGEE. Between the trimmed V and J ends, which lost 0 bases and 1 base, there was a span of 10 bases. The CDR3 runs 15 residues. The CDR3 nucleotides are TGTGCCAGCAGCGTAGGAGGGTATCCGAACACTGAAGCTTTCTTT. It translates to CASSVGGYPNTEAFF.

About this clone: The same CDR3 arises from other DNA sequences in this sample as well. The chain is built from TRBV6-5 and TRBJ1-1; the D is unclear. The length of the CDR3 is 13 residues. The germline V gene has CDR1 MNHEY and CDR2 SVGAGI. Trimming took off 6 bases at V and 0 bases at J, with 8 bases between the two ends. The DNA of the CDR3 is TGTGCCAGCAGCAGGACTTTGAACACTGAAGCTTTCTTT. Amino acid sequence: CASSRTLNTEAFF.

V is TRBV6-2 or TRBV6-3 and J is TRBJ2-5; D is perhaps TRBD1 (6 bases). The CDR3 runs to 14 residues. Trimming shortened V by 4 bases and J by 5 bases, and 14 bases separated the two germline ends. Germline V gene data show CDR1 as MNHEY and CDR2 as SVGEGT. The CDR3 protein is CASSFHRAGETQYF. In DNA form, the CDR3 reads TGTGCCAGCAGTTTTCACAGGGCAGGGGAGACCCAGTACTTC.

V usage is TRBV20-1 and J usage is TRBJ2-5; D is ambiguous. The CDR3 totals 11 residues. Trimming took 5 bases from V and 1 from J, leaving 5 bases between them. Germline V gene sequence: CDR1 DFQATT, CDR2 SNEGSKA (reference sequence). CDR3 DNA: TGCAGTGCTCTTGTCCAAGAGACCCAGTACTTC. It translates to CSALVQETQYF.

The chain recombines TRBV7-2 with TRBJ2-5, with 9 bases identical to TRBD2. J gave up 5 bases and V 1 base, and 8 bases lay outside the gene matches. Germline V gene lookup returns CDR1 SGHTA and CDR2 FQGNSA. The CDR3 is made up of 16 amino acids. The CDR3 reads CASSLGGGRAGETQYF. Here the CDR3 DNA reads TGTGCCAGCAGCTTAGGGGGCGGGAGGGCCGGTGAGACCCAGTACTTC.

This chain connects TRBV18 to TRBJ1-2, with 11 bases that match TRBD1. Trimming at V came to 3 bases and at J to 3 bases, leaving 6 bases not matched to a gene. Germline V gives CDR1 KGHSH, CDR2 LQKENI. The CDR3 has 16 amino acids. The CDR3 is CASSPQGQGDYYGYTF. The CDR3, as DNA: TGTGCCAGCTCACCCCAGGGACAGGGGGACTACTATGGCTACACCTTC.